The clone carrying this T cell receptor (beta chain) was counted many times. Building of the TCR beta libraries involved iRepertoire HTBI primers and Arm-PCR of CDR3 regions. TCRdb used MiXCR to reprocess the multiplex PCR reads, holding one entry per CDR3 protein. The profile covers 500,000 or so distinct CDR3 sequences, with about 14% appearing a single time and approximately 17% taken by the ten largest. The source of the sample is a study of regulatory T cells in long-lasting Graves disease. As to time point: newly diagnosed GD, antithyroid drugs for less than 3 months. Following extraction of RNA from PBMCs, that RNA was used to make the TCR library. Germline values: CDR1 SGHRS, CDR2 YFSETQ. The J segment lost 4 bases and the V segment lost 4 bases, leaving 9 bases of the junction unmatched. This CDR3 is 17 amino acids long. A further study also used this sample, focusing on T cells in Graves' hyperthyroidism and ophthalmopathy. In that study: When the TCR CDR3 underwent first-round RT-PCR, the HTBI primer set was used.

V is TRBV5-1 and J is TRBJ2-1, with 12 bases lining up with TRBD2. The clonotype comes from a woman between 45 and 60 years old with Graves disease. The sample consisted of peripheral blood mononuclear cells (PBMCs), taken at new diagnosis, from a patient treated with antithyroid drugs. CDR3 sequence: CASSGKGTSGLYNEQFF. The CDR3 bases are TGCGCCAGCAGCGGTAAAGGGACTAGCGGGCTATACAATGAGCAGTTCTTC.